This T cell receptor beta chain emerged from a study of blood T cell repertoires in COVID-19 (dated by TCRdb to about 2020). Background on the whole study: The collaborator samples originated in the United States, Italy and Spain and spanned the acute and convalescent phases of COVID-19. The material from the prospective study consisted of cDNA or gDNA derived from T cells, B-cell-depleted T cells, or PBMCs. The dataset comprised deeply sampled blood TCRbeta repertoires from subjects exposed to, actively infected with, or recovered from COVID-19. A freely available public database, intended as a resource for researchers studying the immune response to SARS-CoV-2, is where the repertoires were released. Samples came from the ongoing ImmuneRACE study (first 160 participants) plus 1,254 subjects from 6 global collaborators. A de-identified subject ID, COVID-19 status, age in years and sex were almost always included in the sample metadata. Where available, HLA class I and class II types were taken from metadata supplied by the sample provider and were not determined by assay-based typing. Summary of the overall study and its limitations: How much clinical and demographic metadata was included differed by source and by participant, and the metadata was provided uncurated.

The immunoSEQ Assay, a bias-controlled multiplex PCR, was used to amplify TCRbeta CDR3 regions from genomic DNA. The study's processing was this. Nucleated cell counts per sample were estimated from amplification of reference gene primers within the assay. Sequence reads were collapsed and filtered to measure the absolute abundance of every unique TCRbeta CDR3 rearrangement. Productive Simpson clonality was computed per sample as the square root of Simpson's diversity index over productive rearrangements. The table comes from immuneACCESS by way of TCRdb, which keeps in-frame sequences with V and J called. Part of the clones is missing from these tables; in studies checked, under half for an unresolved V gene and the rest for unknown reasons. The DNA gave D and trimming, while V, J and clone size come from that table. This sample comprises 120,000 to 150,000 clones, 75% to 90% of them detected only once. The ten largest clones take up around 40% of the sample.

CDR3 length: 15 amino acids, cysteine to phenylalanine. Only the CDR3 DNA stays, 45 bases, in frame from base 1. V is trimmed back by 3 bases and J by 7 bases, and the junction contains 8 bases that no gene match accounts for. As encoded in the germline V gene, CDR1 is MRHNA while CDR2 is SNTAGT. Another Seattle source contributed samples from volunteer blood donors who had recovered from COVID-19. Whole blood was collected in K2EDTA tubes by collaborating institutions according to the institutions' own protocols. For TCRbeta analysis, collaborator samples were shipped as frozen whole blood, as isolated PBMCs, or as DNA extracted from either sample type. A remark on this clone: The antigen it recognizes is unknown. No clone much larger than this one lies a single base away; base qualities are absent.

The sample comprised peripheral blood. The clonotype comes from a man in his fifties who had recovered from COVID-19. The sequence links TRBV6-4 to TRBJ2-2; 7 bases in the junction line up with TRBD1. At the DNA level, the sequence is TGTGCCAGCAGTGAAGCGACAGGGATGGTCGGGGAGCTGTTTTTT. This translates into CASSEATGMVGELFF.